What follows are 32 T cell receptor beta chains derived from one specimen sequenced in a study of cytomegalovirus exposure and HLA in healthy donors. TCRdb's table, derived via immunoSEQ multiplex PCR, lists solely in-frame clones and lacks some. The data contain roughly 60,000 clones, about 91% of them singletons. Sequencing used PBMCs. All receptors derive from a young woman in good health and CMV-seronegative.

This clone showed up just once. The CDR3 here is CASSIPLPGRTNTGELFF. The CDR3 DNA sequence: TGTGCCAGTAGCATACCTCTCCCGGGGAGGACCAACACCGGGGAGCTGTTTTTT. The rearrangement joins TRBV19 to TRBJ2-2; D is possibly TRBD2 (6 bases). The CDR3 is made up of 18 amino acids. Germline CDR1 and CDR2: LNHDA and SQIVND (reference sequence). Trimming cost V 6 bases and J 2 bases, with 22 bases left between them.

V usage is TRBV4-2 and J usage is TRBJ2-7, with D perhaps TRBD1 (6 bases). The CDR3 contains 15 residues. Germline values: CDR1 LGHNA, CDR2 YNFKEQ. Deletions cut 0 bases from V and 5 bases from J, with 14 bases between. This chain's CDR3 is CASSQEQGDYHEQYF. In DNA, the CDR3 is TGTGCCAGCAGCCAAGAACAGGGCGATTACCACGAGCAGTACTTC.

As DNA, the CDR3 is TGTGCCAGCAGCCTTGGCCCAGGAAAAACGCAGTATTTT. Translation: CASSLGPGKTQYF. The rearrangement links TRBV7-9 to TRBJ2-3; D not certain. The CDR3 consists of 13 residues. Trimming shortened V by 5 bases and J by 9 bases, and 15 bases separated the two germline ends. Germline V lookup: CDR1 SEHNR, CDR2 FQNEAQ (reference sequence).

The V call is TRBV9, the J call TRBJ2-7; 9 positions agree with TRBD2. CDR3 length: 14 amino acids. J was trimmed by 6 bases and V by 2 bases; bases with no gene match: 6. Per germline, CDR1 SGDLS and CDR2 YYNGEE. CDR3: CASSVLAGESEQYF. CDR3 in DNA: TGTGCCAGCAGCGTCTTAGCGGGAGAGTCCGAGCAGTACTTC.

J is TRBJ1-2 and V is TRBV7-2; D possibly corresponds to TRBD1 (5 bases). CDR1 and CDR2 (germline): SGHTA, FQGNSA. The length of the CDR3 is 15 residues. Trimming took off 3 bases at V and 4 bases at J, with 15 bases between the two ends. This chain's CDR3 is CASSFPGLFIYGYTF. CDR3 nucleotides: TGTGCCAGCAGCTTCCCGGGACTTTTTATCTATGGCTACACCTTC. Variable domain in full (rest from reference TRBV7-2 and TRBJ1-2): GAGVSQSPSNKVTEKGKDVELRCDPISGHTALYWYRQSLGQGLEFLIYFQGNSAPDKSGLPSDRFSAERTGGSVSTLTIQRTQQEDSAVYLCASSFPGLFIYGYTFGSGTRLTVV.

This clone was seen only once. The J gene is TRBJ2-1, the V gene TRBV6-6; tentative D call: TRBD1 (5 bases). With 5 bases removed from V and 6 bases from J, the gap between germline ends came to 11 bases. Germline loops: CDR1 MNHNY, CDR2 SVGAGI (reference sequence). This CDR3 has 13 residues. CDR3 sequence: CASSPDTVNEQFF. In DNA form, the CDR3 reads TGTGCCAGCAGTCCGGACACTGTCAATGAGCAGTTCTTC.

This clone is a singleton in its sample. The CDR3 spells CSVDGVGETQYF. The CDR3 DNA reads as TGCAGCGTAGACGGGGTTGGGGAGACCCAGTACTTC. This chain uses TRBV29-1 with TRBJ2-5; tentatively, D is TRBD2 (5 bases). Between the trimmed V and J ends, which lost 6 bases and 5 bases, there was a span of 13 bases. The CDR3 covers 12 residues. The V gene's germline CDR1 is SQVTM and CDR2 ANQGSEA.

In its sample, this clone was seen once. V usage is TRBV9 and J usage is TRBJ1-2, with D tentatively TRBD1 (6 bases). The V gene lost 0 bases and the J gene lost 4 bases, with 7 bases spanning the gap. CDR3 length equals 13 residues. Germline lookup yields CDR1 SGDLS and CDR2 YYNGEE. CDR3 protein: CASSVGRGYGYTF. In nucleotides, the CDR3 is TGTGCCAGCAGCGTAGGCAGGGGCTATGGCTACACCTTC.

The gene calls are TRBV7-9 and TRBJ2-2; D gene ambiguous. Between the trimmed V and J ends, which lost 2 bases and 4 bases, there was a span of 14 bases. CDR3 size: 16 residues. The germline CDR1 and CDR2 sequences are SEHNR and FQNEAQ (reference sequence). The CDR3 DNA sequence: TGTGCCAGCAGCTTATTAACGGAGCTACCCACCGGGGAGCTGTTTTTT. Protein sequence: CASSLLTELPTGELFF.

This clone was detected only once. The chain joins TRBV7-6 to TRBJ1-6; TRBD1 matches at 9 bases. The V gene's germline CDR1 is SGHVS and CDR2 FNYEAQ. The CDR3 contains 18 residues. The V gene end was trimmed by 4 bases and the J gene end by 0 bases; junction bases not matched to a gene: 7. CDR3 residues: CASSSGQGQISYNSPLHF. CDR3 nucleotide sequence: TGTGCCAGCAGCTCTGGACAGGGGCAAATCTCCTATAATTCACCCCTCCACTTT. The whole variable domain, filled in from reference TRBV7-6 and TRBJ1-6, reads GAGVSQSPRYKVTKRGQDVALRCDPISGHVSLYWYRQALGQGPEFLTYFNYEAQQDKSGLPNDRFSAERPEGSISTLTIQRTEQRDSAMYRCASSSGQGQISYNSPLHFGNGTRLTVT.

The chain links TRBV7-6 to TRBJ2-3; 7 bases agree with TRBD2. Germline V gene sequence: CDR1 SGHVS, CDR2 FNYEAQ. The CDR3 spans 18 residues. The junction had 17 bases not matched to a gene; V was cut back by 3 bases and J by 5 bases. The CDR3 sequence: CASSFTSYGGTSEDTQYF. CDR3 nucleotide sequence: TGTGCCAGCAGCTTCACTTCTTACGGCGGTACTAGCGAAGATACGCAGTATTTT.

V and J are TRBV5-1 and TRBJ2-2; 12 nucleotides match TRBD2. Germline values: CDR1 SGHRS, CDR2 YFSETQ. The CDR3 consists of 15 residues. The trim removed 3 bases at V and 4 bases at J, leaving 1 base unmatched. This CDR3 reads CASSSLAGGTGELFF. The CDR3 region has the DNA TGCGCCAGCAGCTCACTAGCGGGGGGCACCGGGGAGCTGTTTTTT. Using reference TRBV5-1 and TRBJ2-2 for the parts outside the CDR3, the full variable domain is KAGVTQTPRYLIKTRGQQVTLSCSPISGHRSVSWYQQTPGQGLQFLFEYFSETQRNKGNFPGRFSGRQFSNSRSEMNVSTLELGDSALYLCASSSLAGGTGELFFGEGSRLTVL.

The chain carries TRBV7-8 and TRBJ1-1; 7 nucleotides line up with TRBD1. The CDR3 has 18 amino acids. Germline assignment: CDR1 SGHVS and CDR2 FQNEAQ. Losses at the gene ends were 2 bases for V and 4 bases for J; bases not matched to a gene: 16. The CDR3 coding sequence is TGTGCCAGCAGCTTAAACCCCATCCCGACAGGGTGGTCCACTGAAGCTTTCTTT. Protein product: CASSLNPIPTGWSTEAFF.

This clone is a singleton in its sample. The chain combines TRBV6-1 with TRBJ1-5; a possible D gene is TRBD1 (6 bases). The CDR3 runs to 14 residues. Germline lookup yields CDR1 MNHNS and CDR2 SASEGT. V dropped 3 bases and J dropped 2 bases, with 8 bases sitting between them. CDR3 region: CASSDRGRNQPQHF. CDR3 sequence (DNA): TGTGCCAGCAGTGACAGGGGCCGCAATCAGCCCCAGCATTTT.

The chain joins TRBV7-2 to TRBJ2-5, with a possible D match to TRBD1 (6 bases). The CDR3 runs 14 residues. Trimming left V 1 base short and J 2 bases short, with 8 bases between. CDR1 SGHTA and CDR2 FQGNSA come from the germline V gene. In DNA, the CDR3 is TGTGCCAGCAGCTTAGGAGGGGGTCAAGAGACCCAGTACTTC. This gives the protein CASSLGGGQETQYF.

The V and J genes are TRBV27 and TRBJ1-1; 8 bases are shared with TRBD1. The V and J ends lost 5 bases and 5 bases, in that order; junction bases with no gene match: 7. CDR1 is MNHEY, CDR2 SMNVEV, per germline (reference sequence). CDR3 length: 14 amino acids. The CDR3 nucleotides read TGTGCCAGCAGTACCCTGACAGGGGCTACTGAAGCTTTCTTT. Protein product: CASSTLTGATEAFF.

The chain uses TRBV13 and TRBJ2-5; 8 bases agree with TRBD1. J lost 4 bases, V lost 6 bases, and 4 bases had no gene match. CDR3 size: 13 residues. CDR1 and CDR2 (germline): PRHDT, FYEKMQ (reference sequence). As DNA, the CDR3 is TGTGCCAGCAGTCGCGGGACAGGAGAGACCCAGTACTTC. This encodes CASSRGTGETQYF.

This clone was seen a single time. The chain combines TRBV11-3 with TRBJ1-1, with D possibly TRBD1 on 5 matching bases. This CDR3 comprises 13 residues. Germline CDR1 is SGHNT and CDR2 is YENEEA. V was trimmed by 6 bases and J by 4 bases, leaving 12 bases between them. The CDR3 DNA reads TGTGCCAGCAGACCCGACAGTTCCACTGAAGCTTTCTTT. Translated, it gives CASRPDSSTEAFF. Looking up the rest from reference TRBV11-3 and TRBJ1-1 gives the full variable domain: EAGVVQSPRYKIIEKKQPVAFWCNPISGHNTLYWYLQNLGQGPELLIRYENEEAVDDSQLPKDRFSAERLKGVDSTLKIQPAELGDSAVYLCASRPDSSTEAFFGQGTRLTVV.

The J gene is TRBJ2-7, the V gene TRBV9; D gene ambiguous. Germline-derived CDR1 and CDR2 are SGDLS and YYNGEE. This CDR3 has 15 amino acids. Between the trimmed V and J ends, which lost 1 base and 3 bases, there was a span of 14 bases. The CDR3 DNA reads TGTGCCAGCAGCGTAAGCCAAACTGGTGTCTACGAGCAGTACTTC. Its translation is CASSVSQTGVYEQYF.

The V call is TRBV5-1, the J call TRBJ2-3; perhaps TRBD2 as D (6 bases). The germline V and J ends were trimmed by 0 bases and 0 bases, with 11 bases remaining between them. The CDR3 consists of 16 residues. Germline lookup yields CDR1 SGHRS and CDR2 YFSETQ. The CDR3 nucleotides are TGCGCCAGCAGCTTGGAGTCGGGAGCTAGCACAGATACGCAGTATTTT. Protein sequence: CASSLESGASTDTQYF. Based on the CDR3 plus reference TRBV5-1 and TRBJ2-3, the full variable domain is KAGVTQTPRYLIKTRGQQVTLSCSPISGHRSVSWYQQTPGQGLQFLFEYFSETQRNKGNFPGRFSGRQFSNSRSEMNVSTLELGDSALYLCASSLESGASTDTQYFGPGTRLTVL.

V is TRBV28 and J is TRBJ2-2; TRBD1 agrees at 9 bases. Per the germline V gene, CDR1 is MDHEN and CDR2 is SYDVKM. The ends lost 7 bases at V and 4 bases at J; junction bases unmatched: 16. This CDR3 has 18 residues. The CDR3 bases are TGTGCCAGCACCTCGCGATCCCGGACAGGGGCCTCCACCGGGGAGCTGTTTTTT. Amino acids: CASTSRSRTGASTGELFF.

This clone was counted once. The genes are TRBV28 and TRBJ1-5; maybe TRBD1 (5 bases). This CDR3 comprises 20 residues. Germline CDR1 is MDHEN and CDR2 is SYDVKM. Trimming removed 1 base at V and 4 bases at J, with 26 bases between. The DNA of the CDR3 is TGTGCCAGCAGTTTATCCTTGGGGAGGTGGGGCCCCAGCGATAATCAGCCCCAGCATTTT. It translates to CASSLSLGRWGPSDNQPQHF.

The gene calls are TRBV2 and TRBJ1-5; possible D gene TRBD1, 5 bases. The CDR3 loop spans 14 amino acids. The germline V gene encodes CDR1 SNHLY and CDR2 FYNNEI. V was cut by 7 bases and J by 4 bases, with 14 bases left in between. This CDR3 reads CASTLRVGNQPQHF. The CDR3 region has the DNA TGTGCCAGCACCCTCAGGGTAGGGAATCAGCCCCAGCATTTT. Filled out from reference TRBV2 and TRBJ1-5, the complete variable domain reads EPEVTQTPSHQVTQMGQEVILRCVPISNHLYFYWYRQILGQKVEFLVSFYNNEISEKSEIFDDQFSVERPDGSNFTLKIRSTKLEDSAMYFCASTLRVGNQPQHFGDGTRLSIL.

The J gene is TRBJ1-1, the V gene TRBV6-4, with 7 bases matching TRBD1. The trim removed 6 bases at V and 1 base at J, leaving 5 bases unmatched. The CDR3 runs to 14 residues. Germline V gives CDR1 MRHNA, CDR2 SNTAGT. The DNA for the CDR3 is TGTGCCAGCAGCGACGGGACAGAGAACACTGAAGCTTTCTTT. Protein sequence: CASSDGTENTEAFF.

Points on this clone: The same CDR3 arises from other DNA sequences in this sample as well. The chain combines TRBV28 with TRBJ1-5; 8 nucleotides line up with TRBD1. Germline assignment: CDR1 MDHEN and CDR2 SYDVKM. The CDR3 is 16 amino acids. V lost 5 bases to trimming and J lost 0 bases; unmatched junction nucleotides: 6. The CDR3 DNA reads TGTGCCAGCAGTCTAGGGACAGGCTATAGCAATCAGCCCCAGCATTTT. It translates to CASSLGTGYSNQPQHF.

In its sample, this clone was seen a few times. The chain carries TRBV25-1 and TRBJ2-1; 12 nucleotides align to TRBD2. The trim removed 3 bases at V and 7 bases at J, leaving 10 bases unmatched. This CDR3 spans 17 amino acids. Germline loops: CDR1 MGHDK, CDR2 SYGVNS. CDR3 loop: CASSETSGSSLWNEQFF. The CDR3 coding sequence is TGTGCCAGCAGTGAGACTAGCGGGAGCTCCCTTTGGAATGAGCAGTTCTTC.

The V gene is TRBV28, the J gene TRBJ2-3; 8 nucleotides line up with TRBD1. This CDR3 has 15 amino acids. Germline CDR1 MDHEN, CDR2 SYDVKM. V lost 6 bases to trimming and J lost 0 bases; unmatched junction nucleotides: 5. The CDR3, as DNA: TGTGCCAGCAGGCCAACAGGGGGTAGCACAGATACGCAGTATTTT. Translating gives CASRPTGGSTDTQYF.

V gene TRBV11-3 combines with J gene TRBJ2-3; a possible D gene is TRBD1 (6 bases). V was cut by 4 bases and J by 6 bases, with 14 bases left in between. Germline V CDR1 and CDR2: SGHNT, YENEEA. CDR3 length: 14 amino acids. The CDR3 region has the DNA TGTGCCAGCAGCTCAGGGGCGGCCTCGGATACGCAGTATTTT. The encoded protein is CASSSGAASDTQYF.

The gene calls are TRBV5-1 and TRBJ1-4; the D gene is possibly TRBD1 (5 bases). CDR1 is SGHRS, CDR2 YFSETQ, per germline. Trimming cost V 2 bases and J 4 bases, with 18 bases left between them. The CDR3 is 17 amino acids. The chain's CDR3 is CASSLRGASFYNEKLFF. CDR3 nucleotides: TGCGCCAGCAGCTTAAGGGGCGCCTCCTTTTATAATGAAAAACTGTTTTTT.

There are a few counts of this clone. The CDR3 DNA is TGTGCCAGCAGCCAAGCGGGCCCAGAAGAGACCCAGTACTTC. This sequence encodes CASSQAGPEETQYF. The chain links TRBV9 to TRBJ2-5; possibly TRBD2 for D (6 bases). The CDR3 is made up of 14 amino acids. With 4 bases removed from V and 3 bases from J, the gap between germline ends came to 13 bases. CDR1 and CDR2 (germline): SGDLS, YYNGEE.

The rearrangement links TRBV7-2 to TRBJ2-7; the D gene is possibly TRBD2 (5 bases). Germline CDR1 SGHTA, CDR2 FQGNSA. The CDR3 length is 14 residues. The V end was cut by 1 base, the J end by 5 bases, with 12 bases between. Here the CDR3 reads CASSLERGPHEQYF. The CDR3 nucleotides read TGTGCCAGCAGCTTAGAACGGGGTCCCCACGAGCAGTACTTC.

The CDR3 bases are TGTGCCAGCAGTCTCCCGGGACTTGAGCAGTTCTTC. Translating gives CASSLPGLEQFF. V and J are TRBV28 and TRBJ2-1; possible D gene TRBD2, 6 bases. This CDR3 contains 12 residues. Trimming removed 5 bases from V and 9 bases from J, with 11 bases in between. Germline V gene data show CDR1 as MDHEN and CDR2 as SYDVKM.